The clone carrying this T cell receptor beta chain was counted between two and nine times. Its cognate antigen is unknown. The sample originates from a study of blood T cells in healthy people across ages. Points from the study as a whole: Researchers judged that diversity estimates from one million T cells fell short of true values. A greater number of naive CD4+ cells and higher diversity distinguished long-lived donors from aged donors. It was found that TCR beta diversity correlated strongly with the percentage of naive T cells. Older age coincided with a roughly linear decline in TCR beta diversity per million T cells.

Combining a sample-barcoded 5' primer with a J-beta primer mix, a second PCR ran for about 6 to 11 cycles. TCRdb used MiXCR to reprocess the 5' RACE reads, holding one entry per CDR3 protein. The sample includes 1.5 million to 2 million distinct CDR3 sequences, about 28% of them seen just once. V shed 3 bases and J 7 bases; nucleotides not matched to a gene: 17. Germline V lookup: CDR1 LGHDT, CDR2 YNNKEL (reference sequence). This CDR3 has 19 residues. The sequencing sample was made of blood. The chain links TRBV3-1 to TRBJ2-5, with TRBD2 identical over 13 bases. The sequence derives from a woman aged 25-40 years in good health. DNA for the CDR3: TGTGCCAGCAGCCACACCGGGACTAGCGGGGCTACGACAGGGGGGACCCAGTACTTC. It translates to CASSHTGTSGATTGGTQYF.